This TCR beta chain was identified in a study of T cell therapy after organ transplantation. As for the study in general: Patients received a median of 1.92 x 10^8 CMV-specific T cells over 2 to 6 infusions.

In regard to this clone: Its cognate antigen is unknown.

TCRdb's table, derived via immunoSEQ multiplex PCR, lists solely in-frame clones and lacks some. The repertoire holds approximately 52,000 clones, 94% seen once, with 2.5% to 4% in the top ten. V lost 4 bases and J 4 bases, leaving 9 bases between the germline ends. CDR1 is SGHRS, CDR2 YFSETQ, per germline. This CDR3 region has 12 residues. The chain combines TRBV5-1 with TRBJ2-7; D unclear. The clonotype originates from a human patient who had received a solid organ transplant and had CMV disease. The sample here was CD8+ T cells from blood, taken before autologous CMV-specific T cell therapy. CDR3 DNA sequence: TGCGCCAGCAGCCCCGACACTTACGAGCAGTACTTC. Translating gives CASSPDTYEQYF. The full variable domain, its missing parts supplied by reference TRBV5-1 and TRBJ2-7, is KAGVTQTPRYLIKTRGQQVTLSCSPISGHRSVSWYQQTPGQGLQFLFEYFSETQRNKGNFPGRFSGRQFSNSRSEMNVSTLELGDSALYLCASSPDTYEQYFGPGTRLTVT.